The 31 T cell receptor beta chains below come from one sample, sequenced in a study of Ad26.COV2.S vaccination and SARS-CoV-2 variants (TCRdb year 2021). The sample's treatment or condition label, decoded: roughly 19 received Ad26.COV2.S at low or high dose, single or two shots; roughly five received placebo; per-sample allocation not given. Repertoires of vaccine and placebo recipients were sequenced from samples collected on day 63 after the first injection. The library was prepared using the immunoSEQ multiplex PCR assay. Held by TCRdb, this immuneACCESS table contains in-frame sequences only and omits some clones. Under half of the omission traces to an unresolved V gene where checked; the cause of the rest is unknown. The sample has about 350,000 clones on record, more than 75% of them singletons. Jointly, the top ten make up approximately 3.5% of the sample. The specimen was peripheral blood, collected in a trial of Ad26.COV2.S vaccine versus placebo. These TCRs come from a person aged 18-60 years who received the Ad26.COV2.S COVID-19 vaccine or a placebo.

The J gene is TRBJ1-5, the V gene TRBV19, with 7 nucleotides matching TRBD1. Per germline, CDR1 LNHDA and CDR2 SQIVND (reference sequence). V lost 6 bases, J lost 5 bases, and 7 bases stayed unmatched. This CDR3 spans 14 amino acids. The CDR3 DNA reads TGTGCCAGTAGCCCCCAGGGGGGACATCAGCCCCAGCATTTT. It codes for CASSPQGGHQPQHF.

The chain employs TRBV7-6 and TRBJ2-5; 7 bases fit TRBD2. Germline CDR1 reads SGHVS; CDR2 reads FNYEAQ. V lost 5 bases, J lost 2 bases, and 5 bases stayed unmatched. The CDR3 runs to 14 residues. CDR3 amino acids: CASSQFSGQETQYF. The CDR3 DNA follows: TGTGCCAGCAGCCAATTTAGCGGGCAAGAGACCCAGTACTTC.

This chain connects TRBV4-3 to TRBJ1-5; D is ambiguous. V shed 0 bases and J shed 7 bases, with 13 bases lying between them. Germline lookup yields CDR1 LGHNA and CDR2 YSLEER. This CDR3 region has 15 residues. The DNA for the CDR3 is TGCGCCAGCAGCCAAGATCAAGGGTATGGCCAGCCCCAGCATTTT. Its translation: CASSQDQGYGQPQHF.

The sample holds one count of this clone. The V and J genes are TRBV27 and TRBJ2-5; 11 bases line up with TRBD2. Per germline, CDR1 MNHEY and CDR2 SMNVEV (reference sequence). Germline trimming cut 6 bases from V and 3 bases from J; bases unmatched to any gene: 6. The CDR3 runs 15 residues. This CDR3 is CASSYVLAGEETQYF. The DNA for the CDR3 is TGTGCCAGCAGCTATGTACTAGCGGGAGAAGAGACCCAGTACTTC.

This clone was recorded at least ten times. This sequence joins TRBV12-3 or TRBV12-4 and TRBJ2-1; D gene unclear. The CDR3 is 13 residues long. Trimming pared 2 bases from V and 5 bases from J, leaving 7 bases between. The CDR3 reads CASSLSLNNEQFF. DNA for the CDR3: TGTGCCAGCAGTTTATCGCTGAACAATGAGCAGTTCTTC.

The rearrangement links TRBV5-8 to TRBJ2-7; 9 bases map to TRBD2. This CDR3 region has 16 residues. From germline, CDR1 is SGHTS and CDR2 YDEGEE. The V and J ends lost 0 bases and 6 bases, in that order; junction bases with no gene match: 10. CDR3 sequence reads: CASSLGGGAPLREQYF. CDR3 nucleotide sequence: TGTGCCAGCAGCTTGGGCGGGGGGGCCCCTCTACGCGAGCAGTACTTC.

This chain links TRBV11-2 with TRBJ2-1, with TRBD2 matching over 9 bases. This CDR3 contains 15 residues. The V and J ends lost 6 bases and 7 bases, in that order; junction bases with no gene match: 10. Germline V gives CDR1 SGHAT, CDR2 FQNNGV. CDR3 sequence reads: CASRIPGLAINEQFF. The CDR3 coding sequence is TGTGCCAGCAGGATCCCGGGACTAGCAATTAATGAGCAGTTCTTC.

The rearrangement links TRBV3-1 (or the pseudogene TRBV3-2) to TRBJ1-2; a possible D gene is TRBD1 (5 bases). CDR1 is LGHDT, CDR2 YNNKEL, per germline (reference sequence). The V gene lost 1 base and the J gene lost 4 bases, with 13 bases spanning the gap. The length of the CDR3 is 15 residues. The CDR3 DNA sequence: TGTGCCAGCAGCCAAGCGTTCAGGGTAGGCTATGGCTACACCTTC. Translated: CASSQAFRVGYGYTF.

The V gene is TRBV7-8, the J gene TRBJ2-1, with D maybe TRBD2 (6 bases). V was trimmed by 6 bases and J by 1 base, leaving 10 bases between them. Germline values: CDR1 SGHVS, CDR2 FQNEAQ. This CDR3 contains 14 residues. The CDR3 loop reads CASRLGGSYNEQFF. As DNA, the CDR3 is TGTGCCAGCAGACTCGGGGGTTCCTACAATGAGCAGTTCTTC.

The J gene is TRBJ1-2, the V gene TRBV30; D uncertain. Germline V gene data show CDR1 as GTSNPN and CDR2 as SVGIG (reference sequence). V was trimmed by 1 base and J by 7 bases, leaving 16 bases between them. CDR3 length: 14 amino acids. The CDR3 DNA is TGTGCCTGGAGTGCCTCTACAGAGTCTAGTGGCTACACCTTC. It codes for CAWSASTESSGYTF.

This clone was seen just once. The rearrangement uses TRBV19 and TRBJ2-1; 10 bases align to TRBD2. The CDR3 spans 15 residues. Germline V CDR1 and CDR2: LNHDA, SQIVND (reference sequence). V lost 1 base, J lost 8 bases, and 5 bases stayed unmatched. CDR3 in amino acids: CASSIVSGGAHEQFF. In nucleotides, the CDR3 is TGTGCCAGTAGTATAGTAAGCGGGGGGGCTCATGAGCAGTTCTTC.

The chain links TRBV6-5 to TRBJ1-2; the match to TRBD1 covers 7 bases. The ends lost 2 bases at V and 5 bases at J; junction bases unmatched: 8. The CDR3 length is 15 residues. Germline CDR1 reads MNHEY; CDR2 reads SVGAGI. CDR3: CASSYGQDNPYGYTF. In DNA form, the CDR3 reads TGTGCCAGCAGTTACGGACAGGACAACCCATATGGCTACACCTTC.

This clone was detected once. The J gene is TRBJ1-2, the V gene TRBV4-3; possibly TRBD1 for D (5 bases). The V end was cut by 3 bases, the J end by 2 bases, with 13 bases between. This CDR3 has 15 residues. CDR1 LGHNA and CDR2 YSLEER come from the germline V gene. The CDR3 spells CASSQSRQTNYGYTF. DNA for the CDR3: TGCGCCAGCAGCCAGTCGCGACAGACGAACTATGGCTACACCTTC.

The genes are TRBV6-5 and TRBJ2-7, with 10 bases identical to TRBD1. J lost 7 bases, V lost 2 bases, and 8 bases had no gene match. This CDR3 comprises 15 residues. Germline assignment: CDR1 MNHEY and CDR2 SVGAGI. CDR3 sequence reads: CASSYRGQGFFEQYF. For the CDR3, the DNA is TGTGCCAGCAGTTACAGGGGACAGGGGTTCTTTGAGCAGTACTTC.

The chain links TRBV3-1 (or the pseudogene TRBV3-2) to TRBJ1-1; weak D call: TRBD1 (6 bases). Trimming left V 4 bases short and J 4 bases short, with 19 bases between. The CDR3 runs 16 residues. In germline, CDR1 is LGHDT, CDR2 YNNKEL (reference sequence). The CDR3 nucleotides are TGTGCCAGCAGCCCGCAGGGGAACGGGGGGGGCACTGAAGCTTTCTTT. Translating gives CASSPQGNGGGTEAFF.

This clone occurred once. The chain couples TRBV30 to TRBJ2-7; a weak D match, TRBD2 (6 bases). Germline V gene lookup returns CDR1 GTSNPN and CDR2 SVGIG (reference sequence). V was pared by 5 bases and J by 6 bases, with 11 bases between. This CDR3 has 11 residues. The CDR3 bases are TGTGCCTGGGGGGCGGGGCTCGAGCAGTACTTC. Residues: CAWGAGLEQYF. Variable domain in full (rest from reference TRBV30 and TRBJ2-7): SQTIHQWPATLVQPVGSPLSLECTVEGTSNPNLYWYRQAAGRGLQLLFYSVGIGQISSEVPQNLSASRPQDRQFILSSKKLLLSDSGFYLCAWGAGLEQYFGPGTRLTVT.

The CDR3, as DNA: TGTGCCAGCAGCTTTACCGGGACAGGGGAATCCTACGAGCAGTACTTC. It codes for CASSFTGTGESYEQYF. The chain joins TRBV7-2 to TRBJ2-7, with 10 bases fitting TRBD1. The V segment lost 3 bases and the J segment 1 base; nucleotides outside the gene matches: 6. Germline CDR1 reads SGHTA; CDR2 reads FQGNSA. CDR3 length: 16 amino acids. The whole variable domain, filled in from reference TRBV7-2 and TRBJ2-7, reads GAGVSQSPSNKVTEKGKDVELRCDPISGHTALYWYRQSLGQGLEFLIYFQGNSAPDKSGLPSDRFSAERTGGSVSTLTIQRTQQEDSAVYLCASSFTGTGESYEQYFGPGTRLTVT.

The V and J genes are TRBV12-5 and TRBJ2-1, with 13 bases identical to TRBD2. CDR1 is LGHNT and CDR2 is FRNRAP in the germline V gene. The V segment lost 0 bases and the J segment 0 bases; nucleotides outside the gene matches: 11. CDR3 length equals 21 residues. The CDR3 nucleotides are TGTGCTAGTGGTTTGGTACGTGGACTAGCGGGAGTGAGATACTCCTACAATGAGCAGTTCTTC. This sequence encodes CASGLVRGLAGVRYSYNEQFF.

This clone was recorded once. V gene TRBV13 combines with J gene TRBJ2-7, with 7 bases lining up with TRBD2. There are 12 residues in the CDR3. The germline V gene encodes CDR1 PRHDT and CDR2 FYEKMQ (reference sequence). V lost 6 bases to trimming and J lost 1 base; unmatched junction nucleotides: 0. The CDR3 region has the DNA TGTGCCAGCAGGGGAGGGTCCTACGAGCAGTACTTC. The encoded protein is CASRGGSYEQYF.

The rearrangement links TRBV7-6 to TRBJ2-2; 8 bases are a match to TRBD2. CDR1 SGHVS and CDR2 FNYEAQ come from the germline V gene. Unmatched junction bases numbered 8, after V lost 2 bases and J lost 0 bases. CDR3 length equals 18 residues. The DNA of the CDR3 is TGTGCCAGCAGCTTAAGGCGGGGGGCGGGGTCGAACACCGGGGAGCTGTTTTTT. This gives the protein CASSLRRGAGSNTGELFF.

In its sample, this clone was seen once. This sequence joins TRBV13 and TRBJ2-1; D is perhaps TRBD2 (7 bases). Trimming removed 5 bases at V and 4 bases at J, with 18 bases between. The CDR3 has 16 residues. Per the germline V gene, CDR1 is PRHDT and CDR2 is FYEKMQ (reference sequence). As DNA, the CDR3 is TGTGCCAGCAGCCCCCGCCCGGGGGGCGGGTACAATGAGCAGTTCTTC. It codes for CASSPRPGGGYNEQFF.

The J gene is TRBJ1-4, the V gene TRBV14; 9 positions match TRBD1. V trimming: 4 bases; J trimming: 10 bases; junction bases outside the gene matches: 10. The CDR3 runs 15 residues. Germline V gene lookup returns CDR1 SGHDN and CDR2 FVKESK. This CDR3 reads CASSLTGTGNRKLFF. The DNA of the CDR3 is TGTGCCAGCAGCCTAACGGGGACAGGGAACAGAAAACTGTTTTTT.

The chain recombines TRBV7-6 with TRBJ1-6, with 9 bases aligning to TRBD1. Looked up from germline, CDR1 is SGHVS and CDR2 is FNYEAQ. J lost 9 bases, V lost 1 base, and 7 bases had no gene match. CDR3 length equals 16 residues. CDR3 in amino acids: CASSLGPQGARSPLHF. Here the CDR3 DNA reads TGTGCCAGCAGCTTAGGGCCACAGGGGGCGCGTTCACCCCTCCACTTT. Full variable domain (missing parts from reference TRBV7-6 and TRBJ1-6): GAGVSQSPRYKVTKRGQDVALRCDPISGHVSLYWYRQALGQGPEFLTYFNYEAQQDKSGLPNDRFSAERPEGSISTLTIQRTEQRDSAMYRCASSLGPQGARSPLHFGNGTRLTVT.

This clone has a single count. V gene TRBV5-4 combines with J gene TRBJ1-5; a weak D match, TRBD1 (5 bases). V shed 1 base and J shed 5 bases, with 7 bases lying between them. CDR1 is SGHNT, CDR2 YYREEE, per germline (reference sequence). This CDR3 is 13 amino acids long. CDR3 sequence: CASSLRGDQPQHF. The CDR3 coding sequence is TGTGCCAGCAGCTTGCGGGGGGATCAGCCCCAGCATTTT.

This chain connects TRBV14 to TRBJ1-2, with D unclear. CDR1 is SGHDN and CDR2 is FVKESK in the germline V gene. Between the trimmed V and J ends, which lost 2 bases and 8 bases, there was a span of 12 bases. The CDR3 loop spans 13 amino acids. The CDR3 sequence is CASSQLGRTGYTF. The CDR3 DNA follows: TGTGCCAGCAGCCAATTGGGGAGGACGGGCTACACCTTC.

The V and J genes are TRBV3-1 (or the pseudogene TRBV3-2) and TRBJ2-6; D is unclear. Germline V lookup: CDR1 LGHDT, CDR2 YNNKEL (reference sequence). This CDR3 is built from 18 residues. The germline V and J ends were trimmed by 1 base and 0 bases, with 13 bases remaining between them. CDR3 nucleotide sequence: TGTGCCAGCAGCCAAGTCCCCTCCTACTTCTCTGGGGCCAACGTCCTGACTTTC. It codes for CASSQVPSYFSGANVLTF.

This clone was counted a single time. The chain employs TRBV18 and TRBJ1-5; 7 bases align to TRBD1. The junction had 9 bases not matched to a gene; V was cut back by 3 bases and J by 4 bases. The CDR3 has 16 residues. Germline V gives CDR1 KGHSH, CDR2 LQKENI. The CDR3 is CASSPGRTGLNQPQHF. The DNA of the CDR3 is TGTGCCAGCTCACCGGGGCGGACAGGACTTAATCAGCCCCAGCATTTT.

This clone was seen repeatedly, ten times or more. The chain couples TRBV7-2 to TRBJ1-1; tentative D call: TRBD1 (5 bases). Germline V gene data show CDR1 as SGHTA and CDR2 as FQGNSA. Trimming took off 5 bases at V and 2 bases at J, with 9 bases between the two ends. The CDR3 is made up of 13 amino acids. The CDR3 loop reads CASSPQENTEAFF. The CDR3 DNA sequence: TGTGCCAGCAGCCCACAGGAAAACACTGAAGCTTTCTTT.

V and J are TRBV28 and TRBJ2-7, with D unresolved. CDR3 length equals 13 residues. The V and J ends lost 3 bases and 2 bases respectively, with 8 bases between them. The germline CDR1 and CDR2 sequences are MDHEN and SYDVKM. CDR3 loop: CASSFSLPYEQYF. The DNA for the CDR3 is TGTGCCAGCAGTTTCTCCCTCCCCTACGAGCAGTACTTC.

The V gene is TRBV7-9, the J gene TRBJ2-3; D remains unclear. From germline, CDR1 is SEHNR and CDR2 FQNEAQ (reference sequence). CDR3 size: 12 residues. The V end lost 6 bases, the J end lost 0 bases, and 4 bases lay between the germline ends. The CDR3 region is CASRTSTDTQYF. The CDR3, as DNA: TGTGCCAGCAGGACTAGCACAGATACGCAGTATTTT.

V and J are TRBV28 and TRBJ2-7; TRBD2 matches 8 bases. Germline CDR1 reads MDHEN; CDR2 reads SYDVKM. This CDR3 has 13 residues. V gave up 6 bases and J gave up 3 bases; unmatched junction bases: 4. CDR3 sequence: CASRNGGGYEQYF. The CDR3 DNA reads as TGTGCCAGCAGGAACGGGGGGGGCTACGAGCAGTACTTC.